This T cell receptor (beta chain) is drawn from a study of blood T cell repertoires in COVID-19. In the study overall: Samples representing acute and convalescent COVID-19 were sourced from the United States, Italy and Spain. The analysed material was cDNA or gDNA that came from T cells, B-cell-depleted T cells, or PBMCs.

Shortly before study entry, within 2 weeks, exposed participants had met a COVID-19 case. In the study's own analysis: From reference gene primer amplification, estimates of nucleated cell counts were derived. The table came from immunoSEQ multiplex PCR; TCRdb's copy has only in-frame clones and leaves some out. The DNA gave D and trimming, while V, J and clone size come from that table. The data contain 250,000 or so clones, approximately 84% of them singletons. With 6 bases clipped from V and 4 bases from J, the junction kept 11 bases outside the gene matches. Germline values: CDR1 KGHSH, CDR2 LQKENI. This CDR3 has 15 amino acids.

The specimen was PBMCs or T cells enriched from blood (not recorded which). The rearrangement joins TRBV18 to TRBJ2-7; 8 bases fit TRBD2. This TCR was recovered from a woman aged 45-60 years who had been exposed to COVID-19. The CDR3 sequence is CASSPNGGAWYEQYF. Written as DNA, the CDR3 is TGTGCCAGCTCGCCGAACGGGGGGGCCTGGTACGAGCAGTACTTC. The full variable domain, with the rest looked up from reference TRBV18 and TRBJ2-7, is NAGVMQNPRHLVRRRGQEARLRCSPMKGHSHVYWYRQLPEEGLKFMVYLQKENIIDESGMPKERFSAEFPKEGPSILRIQQVVRGDSAAYFCASSPNGGAWYEQYFGPGTRLTVT.